This T cell receptor (beta chain) was profiled in a study of regulatory T cells in long-lasting Graves disease. Germline CDR1 MDHEN, CDR2 SYDVKM. The CDR3 is 11 amino acids. Through Arm-PCR of CDR3 regions and iRepertoire HTBI primers, TCR beta libraries were built. One entry per CDR3 protein results from TCRdb running MiXCR on the multiplex PCR reads. The sample holds about 220,000 distinct CDR3 sequences; roughly a fifth are singletons and the top ten take roughly 10%. The time point was: newly diagnosed GD, antithyroid drugs for less than 3 months. The TCR library was prepared using RNA isolated from PBMCs. This clonotype showed up many times. One end of the junction does not line up with germline, which may come from a read error. This sample also belongs to another study, concerning T cells in Graves' hyperthyroidism and ophthalmopathy.

The sequencing here drew on peripheral blood mononuclear cells (PBMCs), taken at new diagnosis, from a patient treated with antithyroid drugs. The chain has TRBV28 and TRBJ2-7; D is undetermined. The TCR comes from a woman aged 25 to 39 with Graves disease. CDR3 DNA: TGTGCCAGCAGTGATACCGGGTTCCGTGTTTTC. Amino acid sequence: CASSDTGFRVF.